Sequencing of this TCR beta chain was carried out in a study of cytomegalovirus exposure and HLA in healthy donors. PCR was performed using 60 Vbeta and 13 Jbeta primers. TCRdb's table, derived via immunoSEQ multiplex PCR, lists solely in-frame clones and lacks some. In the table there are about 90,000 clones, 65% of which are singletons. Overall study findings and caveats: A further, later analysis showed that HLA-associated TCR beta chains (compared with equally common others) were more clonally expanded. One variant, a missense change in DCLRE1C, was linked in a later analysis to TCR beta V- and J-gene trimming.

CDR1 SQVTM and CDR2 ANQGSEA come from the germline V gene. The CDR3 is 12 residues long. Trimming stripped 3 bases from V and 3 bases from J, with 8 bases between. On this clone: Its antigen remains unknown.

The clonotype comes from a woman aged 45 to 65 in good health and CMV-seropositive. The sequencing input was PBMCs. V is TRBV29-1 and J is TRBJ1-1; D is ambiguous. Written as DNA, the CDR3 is TGCAGCGTTGAGGCGGGGTACACTGAAGCTTTCTTT. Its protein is CSVEAGYTEAFF.